The clone carrying this T cell receptor beta chain was found many times. Its antigen remains unidentified. CDR1 is DFQATT, CDR2 SNEGSKA, per germline (reference sequence). The CDR3 is 12 residues long. TCRdb re-called the 5' RACE reads with MiXCR, one entry per CDR3 protein. Of roughly 8,000 distinct CDR3 sequences in the sample, 5.5% to 8% were seen once. The data were taken from a study of spatial heterogeneity in lung cancer. Overall study: Alpha-chain detections were consistently fewer than beta-chain detections among the sequences.

Study-level points and caveats: Ubiquitous expanded TCR counts tracked ubiquitous nonsynonymous mutations, and regional counts tracked regional ones. The number of expanded tumor alpha and beta chains correlated with mutation number.

Time point of the sample: sample taken at primary tumor resection. Extraction of whole RNA from tumor, nontumor lung or frozen PBMC preceded unsorted sequencing. This clonotype was sampled from a female donor with early-stage non-small cell lung cancer. The rearrangement joins TRBV20-1 to TRBJ2-3; TRBD2 is a possible D gene (5 bases). This specimen consisted of lung tumor tissue, obtained at surgery. CDR3 in amino acids: CRRAESTDTQYF. The CDR3 DNA is TGCAGGCGAGCGGAGAGCACAGATACGCAGTATTTT.